The 16 T cell receptor beta chains below were found in one sample sequenced in a study of cytotoxic CD8 clonotypes in ibrutinib-treated CLL. TCRdb's table, derived via immunoSEQ multiplex PCR, lists solely in-frame clones and lacks some. The sample consists of 55,000 to 60,000 clones, 50% to 70% of them appearing once. The input for sequencing was PBMCs, taken at disease progression, from a patient treated with ibrutinib. These receptors originate from a human donor with chronic lymphocytic leukemia.

The genes are TRBV15 and TRBJ2-5; 8 bases map to TRBD1. Germline assignment: CDR1 LNHNV and CDR2 YYDKDF (reference sequence). CDR3 length equals 14 residues. V lost 5 bases to trimming and J lost 4 bases; unmatched junction nucleotides: 6. In DNA form, the CDR3 reads TGTGCCACCAGCTACGGCAGGGGGCGAGAGACCCAGTACTTC. Translation gives CATSYGRGRETQYF.

J is TRBJ2-1 and V is TRBV12-5, with 10 bases identical to TRBD2. CDR1 and CDR2 from the germline V gene are LGHNT and FRNRAP. The CDR3 sequence is 16 residues long. The V and J ends lost 2 bases and 7 bases, in that order; junction bases with no gene match: 8. In DNA, the CDR3 is TGTGCTAGTGGTTTGAATCCGGGACTAGCGAGGAATGAGCAGTTCTTC. Its protein product is CASGLNPGLARNEQFF.

This chain links TRBV11-2 with TRBJ1-2; D is perhaps TRBD1 (6 bases). CDR1 is SGHAT and CDR2 is FQNNGV in the germline V gene. The germline V and J ends were trimmed by 2 bases and 3 bases, with 13 bases remaining between them. The CDR3 covers 15 residues. The CDR3 bases are TGTGCCAGCAGCTTAAGGGGGGGGCAGGACTATGGCTACACCTTC. Translated, it gives CASSLRGGQDYGYTF. The full variable domain, completed using reference TRBV11-2 and TRBJ1-2, is EAGVAQSPRYKIIEKRQSVAFWCNPISGHATLYWYQQILGQGPKLLIQFQNNGVVDDSQLPKDRFSAERLKGVDSTLKIQPAKLEDSAVYLCASSLRGGQDYGYTFGSGTRLTVV.

This rearrangement joins TRBV7-6 to TRBJ2-1; TRBD2 matches at 9 bases. The V and J ends lost 1 base and 7 bases, in that order; junction bases with no gene match: 2. The CDR3 consists of 14 residues. Per germline, CDR1 SGHVS and CDR2 FNYEAQ. CDR3 amino acids: CASSLGLAGNEQFF. Here the CDR3 DNA reads TGTGCCAGCAGCTTAGGGCTAGCGGGAAATGAGCAGTTCTTC.

This sequence joins TRBV11-2 and TRBJ2-7; a weak D match, TRBD1 (6 bases). The CDR3 extends over 15 amino acids. In germline, CDR1 is SGHAT, CDR2 FQNNGV. Trimming cost V 1 base and J 1 base, with 11 bases left between them. This chain's CDR3 is CASSLGAGESYEQYF. CDR3 DNA sequence: TGTGCCAGCAGCTTAGGGGCAGGGGAATCCTACGAGCAGTACTTC.

This clone was detected a few times. This chain connects TRBV5-1 to TRBJ1-1; D is perhaps TRBD1 (5 bases). V lost 1 base to trimming and J lost 1 base, with 8 bases between them. The CDR3 length is 14 residues. In germline, CDR1 is SGHRS, CDR2 YFSETQ. CDR3 nucleotides: TGCGCCAGCAGCTTGCTAGGGGCGAACACTGAAGCTTTCTTT. Translation gives CASSLLGANTEAFF.

The chain links TRBV25-1 to TRBJ2-3; D is unclear. Germline values: CDR1 MGHDK, CDR2 SYGVNS. The V gene lost 6 bases and the J gene lost 2 bases, with 12 bases spanning the gap. CDR3 size: 14 residues. DNA of the CDR3: TGTGCCAGCAGATCGGACGGAGCCACAGATACGCAGTATTTT. Its translation: CASRSDGATDTQYF. The variable domain in full, completed from reference TRBV25-1 and TRBJ2-3, reads EADIYQTPRYLVIGTGKKITLECSQTMGHDKMYWYQQDPGMELHLIHYSYGVNSTEKGDLSSESTVSRIRTEHFPLTLESARPSHTSQYLCASRSDGATDTQYFGPGTRLTVL.

The chain combines TRBV30 with TRBJ1-2, with unresolved D. The CDR3 is 11 amino acids. Germline V gene sequence: CDR1 GTSNPN, CDR2 SVGIG (reference sequence). Trimming pared 4 bases from V and 2 bases from J, leaving 5 bases between. This CDR3 reads CAWNGNYGYTF. The DNA for the CDR3 is TGTGCCTGGAATGGGAACTATGGCTACACCTTC.

This clone was seen a few times. The chain recombines TRBV19 with TRBJ2-7; D not certain. Trimming took 3 bases from V and 4 from J, leaving 10 bases between them. The CDR3 consists of 13 residues. Germline CDR1 LNHDA, CDR2 SQIVND (reference sequence). The CDR3 nucleotides read TGTGCCAGTAGTATTGGGCTGGAATACGAGCAGTACTTC. It yields the protein CASSIGLEYEQYF.

CDR3 nucleotide sequence: TGTGCCTGGAGTGTAGGCGGCTCTGGAAACACCATATATTTT. Translation gives CAWSVGGSGNTIYF. The chain uses TRBV30 and TRBJ1-3; D uncertain. The ends were cut back, 0 bases at V and 0 bases at J, with 6 bases in the middle. Germline-derived CDR1 and CDR2 are GTSNPN and SVGIG (reference sequence). This CDR3 has 14 amino acids.

This chain joins TRBV19 and TRBJ2-2; TRBD2 aligns across 8 bases. Germline CDR1 is LNHDA and CDR2 is SQIVND (reference sequence). CDR3 length equals 15 residues. V was pared by 6 bases and J by 2 bases, with 5 bases of the junction left unmatched. CDR3: CASSRTSLNTGELFF. For the CDR3, the DNA is TGTGCCAGTAGCCGGACTAGCCTTAACACCGGGGAGCTGTTTTTT.

This clone was observed a handful of times. The rearrangement uses TRBV5-6 and TRBJ1-5; D call uncertain. Germline assignment: CDR1 SGHDT and CDR2 YYEEEE. The length of the CDR3 is 13 residues. V gave up 2 bases and J gave up 5 bases, with 8 bases separating them. CDR3 in DNA: TGTGCCAGCAGCTTAACATATGATCAGCCCCAGCATTTT. Translated: CASSLTYDQPQHF.

The table lists this clone with a few counts. The chain recombines TRBV7-8 with TRBJ2-7; D is perhaps TRBD1 or TRBD2 (5 bases each). CDR1 is SGHVS and CDR2 is FQNEAQ in the germline V gene. The V and J ends lost 2 bases and 5 bases respectively, with 10 bases between them. The CDR3 consists of 13 residues. CDR3 DNA: TGTGCCAGCAGCTTATCTCTGGGGGACGAGCAGTACTTC. Protein sequence: CASSLSLGDEQYF. Full variable domain (remainder filled in from reference TRBV7-8 and TRBJ2-7): GAGVSQSPRYKVAKRGQDVALRCDPISGHVSLFWYQQALGQGPEFLTYFQNEAQLDKSGLPSDRFFAERPEGSVSTLKIQRTQQEDSAVYLCASSLSLGDEQYFGPGTRLTVT.

There are a few counts of this clone. CDR3 amino acids: CASSLSDRFSMNTEAFF. The CDR3 nucleotides read TGTGCCAGCAGCCTTTCAGACAGGTTCTCGATGAACACTGAAGCTTTCTTT. This chain uses TRBV27 with TRBJ1-1, with TRBD1 as a possible D gene (6 bases). Germline V gene lookup returns CDR1 MNHEY and CDR2 SMNVEV (reference sequence). V was shortened by 6 bases and J by 0 bases, with 20 bases between the two germline ends. The CDR3 contains 17 residues.

Here the CDR3 reads CASSLDLAGPSYEQYF. The CDR3 DNA reads TGTGCCAGCAGCTTAGATCTAGCGGGCCCCTCCTACGAGCAGTACTTC. V and J are TRBV7-9 and TRBJ2-7; TRBD2 matches 8 bases. V lost 1 base and J lost 0; bases outside the gene matches: 5. Looked up from germline, CDR1 is SEHNR and CDR2 is FQNEAQ (reference sequence). The CDR3 length is 16 residues.

The V gene is TRBV7-8, the J gene TRBJ1-5; maybe TRBD1 (6 bases). Trimming removed 6 bases from V and 0 bases from J, with 18 bases in between. CDR1 SGHVS and CDR2 FQNEAQ come from the germline V gene. There are 17 residues in the CDR3. CDR3 nucleotides: TGTGCCAGCAGTTCGGGGGCTCTGAGGTATAGCAATCAGCCCCAGCATTTT. It is translated as CASSSGALRYSNQPQHF.